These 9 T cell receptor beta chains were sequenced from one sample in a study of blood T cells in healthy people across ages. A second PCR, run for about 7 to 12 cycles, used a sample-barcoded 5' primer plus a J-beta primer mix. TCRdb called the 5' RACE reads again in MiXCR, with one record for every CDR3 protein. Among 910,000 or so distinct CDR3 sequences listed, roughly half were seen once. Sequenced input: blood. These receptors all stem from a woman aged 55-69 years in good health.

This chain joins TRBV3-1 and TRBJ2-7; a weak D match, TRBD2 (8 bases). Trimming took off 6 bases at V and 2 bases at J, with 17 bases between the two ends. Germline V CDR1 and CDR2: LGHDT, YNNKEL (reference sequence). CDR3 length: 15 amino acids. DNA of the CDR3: TGTGCCAGCAGTCCGGGGGGGGGACAGACCTACGAGCAGTACTTC. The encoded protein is CASSPGGGQTYEQYF.

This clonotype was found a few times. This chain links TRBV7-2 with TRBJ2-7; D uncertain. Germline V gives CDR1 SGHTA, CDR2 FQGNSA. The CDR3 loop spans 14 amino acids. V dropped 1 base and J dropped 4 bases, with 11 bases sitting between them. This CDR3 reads CASSLGVGFYEQYF. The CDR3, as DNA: TGTGCCAGCAGCTTAGGTGTCGGGTTTTACGAGCAGTACTTC.

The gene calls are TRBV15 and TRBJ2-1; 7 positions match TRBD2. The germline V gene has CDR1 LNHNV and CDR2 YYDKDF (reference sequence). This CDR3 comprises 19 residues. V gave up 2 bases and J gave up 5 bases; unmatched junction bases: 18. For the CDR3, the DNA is TGTGCCACCAGCAGATCTTCGGGACGGGAGGAGAAATCTGACAATGAGCAGTTCTTC. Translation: CATSRSSGREEKSDNEQFF.

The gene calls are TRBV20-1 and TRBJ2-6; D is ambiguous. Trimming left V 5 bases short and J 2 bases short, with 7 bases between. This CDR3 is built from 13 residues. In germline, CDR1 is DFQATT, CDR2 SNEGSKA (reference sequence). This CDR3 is CSAGRTGANVLTF. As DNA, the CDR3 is TGCAGTGCTGGGCGAACTGGGGCCAACGTCCTGACTTTC.

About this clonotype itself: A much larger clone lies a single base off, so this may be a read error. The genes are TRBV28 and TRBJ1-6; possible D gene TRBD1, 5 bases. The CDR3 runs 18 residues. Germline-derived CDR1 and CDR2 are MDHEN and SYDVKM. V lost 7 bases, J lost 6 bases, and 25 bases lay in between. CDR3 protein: CASTTSHGATLLNSPLHF. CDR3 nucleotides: TGTGCCAGCACCACCTCCCACGGGGCCACCTTGCTTAATTCACCCCTCCACTTT.

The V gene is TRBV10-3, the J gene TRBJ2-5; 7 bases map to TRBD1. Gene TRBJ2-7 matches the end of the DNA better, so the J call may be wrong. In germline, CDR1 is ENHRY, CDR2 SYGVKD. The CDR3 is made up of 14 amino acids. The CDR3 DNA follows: TGTGCCATCAAGATAGGGACAGAGACCTACGAGCAGTACTTC. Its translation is CAIKIGTETYEQYF.

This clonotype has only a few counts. CDR3 nucleotide sequence: TGTGCCAGCAGTTTCGTGCGACGGCCTTGGGAGCAGTACTTC. It translates to CASSFVRRPWEQYF. This chain joins TRBV28 and TRBJ2-7; D remains unclear. The V and J ends lost 3 bases and 7 bases respectively, with 16 bases between them. CDR3 length: 14 residues. Germline lookup yields CDR1 MDHEN and CDR2 SYDVKM. The variable domain in full, with the rest retrieved from reference TRBV28 and TRBJ2-7, is DVKVTQSSRYLVKRTGEKVFLECVQDMDHENMFWYRQDPGLGLRLIYFSYDVKMKEKGDIPEGYSVSREKKERFSLILESASTNQTSMYLCASSFVRRPWEQYFGPGTRLTVT.

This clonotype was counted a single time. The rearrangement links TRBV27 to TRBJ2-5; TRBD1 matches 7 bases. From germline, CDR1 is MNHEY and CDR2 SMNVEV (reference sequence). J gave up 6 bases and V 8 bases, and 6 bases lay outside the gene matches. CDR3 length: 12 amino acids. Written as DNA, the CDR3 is TGTGCCAGCGGATGGGACAGTCAGACCCAGTACTTC. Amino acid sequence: CASGWDSQTQYF.

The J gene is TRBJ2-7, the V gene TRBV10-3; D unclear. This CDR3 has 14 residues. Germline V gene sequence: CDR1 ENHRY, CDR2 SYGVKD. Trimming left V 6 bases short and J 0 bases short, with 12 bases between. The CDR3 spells CAIRSLTSSYEQYF. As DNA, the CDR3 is TGTGCCATCAGATCCCTGACTTCCTCCTACGAGCAGTACTTC.